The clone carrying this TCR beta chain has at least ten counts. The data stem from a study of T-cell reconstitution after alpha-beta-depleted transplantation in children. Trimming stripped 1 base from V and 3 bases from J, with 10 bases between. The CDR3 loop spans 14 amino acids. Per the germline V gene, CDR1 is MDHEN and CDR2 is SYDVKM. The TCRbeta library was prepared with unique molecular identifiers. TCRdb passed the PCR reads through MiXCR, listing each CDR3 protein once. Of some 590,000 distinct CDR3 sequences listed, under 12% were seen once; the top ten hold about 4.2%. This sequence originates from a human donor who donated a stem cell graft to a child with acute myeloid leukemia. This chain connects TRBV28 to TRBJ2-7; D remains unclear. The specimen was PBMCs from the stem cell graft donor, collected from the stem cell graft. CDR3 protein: CASSLFQTHYEQYF. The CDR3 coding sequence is TGTGCCAGCAGTTTATTCCAAACACACTACGAGCAGTACTTC.